This T cell receptor (beta chain) was sequenced for a study of identical twins. The CDR3 is 14 residues long. V was clipped by 6 bases and J by 4 bases, with 12 bases between them. TCRdb re-called the 5' RACE reads through MiXCR, storing one row per CDR3 protein. The sample carries about 660,000 distinct CDR3 sequences, around 8.6% recorded once. This clonotype was observed at least ten times. This sample was shared with a second study, whose subject was yellow fever vaccine responses in identical twins.

The J gene is TRBJ1-4, the V gene TRBV12-3 or TRBV12-4, with a weak D call TRBD1 (6 bases). The receptor was isolated from a woman aged 18-30 years in good health. Sequencing was done on a sample of PBMCs. This CDR3 is CASSTTGFNEKLFF. Here the CDR3 DNA reads TGTGCCAGCAGCACAACAGGGTTTAATGAAAAACTGTTTTTT.